The subject of this entry is one T cell receptor (beta chain). Its antigen is undetermined. The data belong to a study of T cell repertoires in cytomegalovirus infection. The overall study: Matching HLA type, along with CMV infection, was indicated by public TCR beta signatures.

Study-level results: Summed frequency of shared TCR beta families picked out CMV carriers who also had the relevant HLA. There were HLA-C-restricted CMV-specific TCR beta clonotypes dominating the ex vivo response.

One entry per CDR3 protein results from TCRdb running MiXCR on the reads. The repertoire holds around 330,000 distinct CDR3 sequences, with about 17% as singletons. CDR1 and CDR2 from the germline V gene are DFQATT and SNEGSKA (reference sequence). Unmatched junction bases numbered 9, after V lost 2 bases and J lost 4 bases. The CDR3 has 15 residues. This chain connects TRBV20-1 to TRBJ1-1, with 8 bases lining up with TRBD1. The source of this sequence is a human donor in good health (CMV status not recorded). Some clones in this sample may be carry-over from other donors' samples. Material for sequencing was PBMCs. The CDR3, as DNA: TGCAGTGCTAGACCCCAGGACAGGGACTTCACTGAAGCTTTCTTT. Its protein product is CSARPQDRDFTEAFF.